The T cell receptor (beta chain) described here comes from a study of T-cell memory formation after mild COVID-19. This clonotype was counted between two and nine times. TCRdb re-analysed the 5' RACE reads in MiXCR, keeping a single row per CDR3 protein. The sample lists 380,000 or so distinct CDR3 sequences; about an eighth were seen once. The sequence was collected from a man between 18 and 35 years old who had mild COVID-19 (a few samples of this study predate the infection). Cell type and time point are not known. The sample comprised PBMCs or a T cell subset sorted from them (not recorded which).

The CDR3 region has the DNA TGTGCCAGCAGTTTAAGCAGGTACACCTACAATGAGCAGTTCTTC. It yields the protein CASSLSRYTYNEQFF. V and J are TRBV6-5 and TRBJ2-1; D ambiguous. Between the trimmed V and J ends, which lost 4 bases and 2 bases, there was a span of 12 bases. Germline V gives CDR1 MNHEY, CDR2 SVGAGI. The CDR3 totals 15 residues.